This T cell receptor (beta chain) derives from a study of blood T cell repertoires in COVID-19. In the study overall: The samples span acute and convalescent COVID-19 from the United States, Italy and Spain. The cDNA or gDNA used as material had been derived from T cells, B-cell-depleted T cells, or PBMCs.

This CDR3 has 14 amino acids. Germline V lookup: CDR1 SEHNR, CDR2 FQNEAQ (reference sequence). With 5 bases clipped from V and 3 bases from J, the junction kept 7 bases outside the gene matches. Per the original data handling: It was from reference gene primer amplification that nucleated cell counts were estimated. TCRdb's table, derived via immunoSEQ multiplex PCR, lists solely in-frame clones and lacks some. V, J and clone size were drawn from that table, and D and trimming were deduced from the DNA. This table has around 70,000 clones, 80% to 90% appearing once. By sample fraction, this clone is medium-sized. Within the sample, other DNA sequences also encode this same CDR3.

Sample: peripheral blood. V usage is TRBV7-9 and J usage is TRBJ2-7; 7 bases are shared with TRBD1. This clonotype originated in a human donor in a cohort sampled during active COVID-19. The CDR3 loop is CASSHRDRNYEQYF. CDR3 nucleotides: TGTGCCAGCAGCCACCGGGACAGAAACTACGAGCAGTACTTC.